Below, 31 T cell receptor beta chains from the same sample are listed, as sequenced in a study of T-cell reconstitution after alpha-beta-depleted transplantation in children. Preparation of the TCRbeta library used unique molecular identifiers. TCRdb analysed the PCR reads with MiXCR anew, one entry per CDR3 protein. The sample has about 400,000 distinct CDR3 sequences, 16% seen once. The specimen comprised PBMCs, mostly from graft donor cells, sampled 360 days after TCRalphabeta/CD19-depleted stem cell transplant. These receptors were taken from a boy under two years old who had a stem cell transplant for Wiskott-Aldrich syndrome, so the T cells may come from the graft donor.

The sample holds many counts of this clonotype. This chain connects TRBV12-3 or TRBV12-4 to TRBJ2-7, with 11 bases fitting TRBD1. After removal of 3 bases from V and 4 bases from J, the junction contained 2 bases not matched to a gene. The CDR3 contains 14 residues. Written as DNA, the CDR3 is TGTGCCAGCAGTTTTGGGACAGGGGGATACGAGCAGTACTTC. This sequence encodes CASSFGTGGYEQYF.

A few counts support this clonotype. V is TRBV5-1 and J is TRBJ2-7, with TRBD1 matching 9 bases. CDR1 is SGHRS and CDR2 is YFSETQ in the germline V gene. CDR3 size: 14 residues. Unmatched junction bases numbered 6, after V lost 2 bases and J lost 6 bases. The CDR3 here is CASSFSGTGFEQYF. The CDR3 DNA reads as TGCGCCAGCAGCTTCTCTGGGACAGGGTTCGAGCAGTACTTC.

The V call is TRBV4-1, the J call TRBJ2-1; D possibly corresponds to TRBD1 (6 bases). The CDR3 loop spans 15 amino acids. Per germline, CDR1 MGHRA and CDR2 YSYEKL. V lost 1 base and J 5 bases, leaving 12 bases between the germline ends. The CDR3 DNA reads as TGCGCCAGCAGCCAAGCAGGGGTTTTGGACAATGAGCAGTTCTTC. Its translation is CASSQAGVLDNEQFF.

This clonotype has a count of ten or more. CDR3 in amino acids: CASSVVQTGELFF. The DNA for the CDR3 is TGTGCCAGCAGCGTAGTCCAGACCGGGGAGCTGTTTTTT. The chain is built from TRBV9 and TRBJ2-2; D gene unclear. V was trimmed by 0 bases and J by 5 bases, leaving 5 bases between them. Germline CDR1 and CDR2: SGDLS and YYNGEE. CDR3 length: 13 amino acids.

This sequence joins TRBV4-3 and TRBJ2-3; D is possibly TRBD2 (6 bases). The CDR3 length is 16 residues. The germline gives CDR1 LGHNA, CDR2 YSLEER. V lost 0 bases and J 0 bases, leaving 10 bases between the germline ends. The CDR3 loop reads CASSQDGGTSTDTQYF. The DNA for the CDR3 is TGCGCCAGCAGCCAAGATGGGGGGACTAGCACAGATACGCAGTATTTT.

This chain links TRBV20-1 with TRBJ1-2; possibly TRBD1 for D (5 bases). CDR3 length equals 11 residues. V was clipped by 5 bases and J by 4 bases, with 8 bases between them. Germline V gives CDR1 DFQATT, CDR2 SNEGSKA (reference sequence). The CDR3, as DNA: TGCAGTGCTGGGGGGAGCTATGGCTACACCTTC. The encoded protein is CSAGGSYGYTF.

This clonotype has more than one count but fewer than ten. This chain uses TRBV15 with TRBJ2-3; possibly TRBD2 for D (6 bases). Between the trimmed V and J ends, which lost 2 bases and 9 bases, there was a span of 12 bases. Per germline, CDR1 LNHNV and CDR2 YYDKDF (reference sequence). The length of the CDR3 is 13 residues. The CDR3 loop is CATSRYLTRTQYF. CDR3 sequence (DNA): TGTGCCACCAGCAGATACCTGACTAGAACGCAGTATTTT.

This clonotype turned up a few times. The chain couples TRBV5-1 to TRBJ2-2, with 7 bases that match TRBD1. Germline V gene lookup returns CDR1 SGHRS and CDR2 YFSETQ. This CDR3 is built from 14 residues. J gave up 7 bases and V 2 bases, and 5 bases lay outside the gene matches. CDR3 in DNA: TGCGCCAGCAGCTTTCCTAGGGGGCACGGGGAGCTGTTTTTT. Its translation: CASSFPRGHGELFF.

CDR3 residues: CASSEGTEYSPLHF. The CDR3 DNA follows: TGTGCCAGCAGTGAAGGGACGGAGTATTCACCCCTCCACTTT. The chain recombines TRBV25-1 with TRBJ1-6; TRBD1 might be the D (5 bases). The V gene lost 2 bases and the J gene lost 8 bases, with 10 bases spanning the gap. The CDR3 is 14 amino acids. CDR1 and CDR2 from the germline V gene are MGHDK and SYGVNS. The variable domain in full, completed from reference TRBV25-1 and TRBJ1-6, reads EADIYQTPRYLVIGTGKKITLECSQTMGHDKMYWYQQDPGMELHLIHYSYGVNSTEKGDLSSESTVSRIRTEHFPLTLESARPSHTSQYLCASSEGTEYSPLHFGNGTRLTVT.

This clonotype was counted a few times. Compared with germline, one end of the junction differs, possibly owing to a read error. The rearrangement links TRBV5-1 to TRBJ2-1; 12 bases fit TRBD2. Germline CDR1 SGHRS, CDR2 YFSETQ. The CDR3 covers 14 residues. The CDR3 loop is CASSLELAGGPEVF. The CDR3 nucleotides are TGCGCCAGCAGCTTGGAACTAGCGGGAGGCCCGGAGGTCTTC.

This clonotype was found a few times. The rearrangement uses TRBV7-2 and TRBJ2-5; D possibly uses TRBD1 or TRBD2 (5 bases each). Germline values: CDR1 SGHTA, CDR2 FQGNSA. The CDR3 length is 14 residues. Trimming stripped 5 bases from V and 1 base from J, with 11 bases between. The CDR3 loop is CASSPRGPQETQYF. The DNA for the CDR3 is TGTGCCAGCAGCCCTCGGGGACCCCAAGAGACCCAGTACTTC.

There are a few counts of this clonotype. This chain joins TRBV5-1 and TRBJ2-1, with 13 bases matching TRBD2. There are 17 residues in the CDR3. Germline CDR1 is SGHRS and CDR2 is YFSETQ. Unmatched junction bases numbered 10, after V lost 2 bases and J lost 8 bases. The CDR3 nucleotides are TGCGCCAGCAGCTTATCCCAAACTAGCGGGAGGGGCCATGAGCAGTTCTTC. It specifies CASSLSQTSGRGHEQFF.

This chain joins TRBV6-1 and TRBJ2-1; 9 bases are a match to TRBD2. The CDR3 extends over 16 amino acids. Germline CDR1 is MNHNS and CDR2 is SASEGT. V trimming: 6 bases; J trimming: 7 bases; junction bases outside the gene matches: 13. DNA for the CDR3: TGTGCCAGCAGACGAAGGGATACTAGCGGGCTTAATGAGCAGTTCTTC. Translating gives CASRRRDTSGLNEQFF.

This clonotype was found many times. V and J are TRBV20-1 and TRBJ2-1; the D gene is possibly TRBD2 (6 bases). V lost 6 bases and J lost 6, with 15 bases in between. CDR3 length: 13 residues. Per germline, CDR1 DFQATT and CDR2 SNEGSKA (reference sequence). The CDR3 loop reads CSAAGTGLNEQFF. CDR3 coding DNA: TGCAGTGCCGCCGGGACTGGACTCAATGAGCAGTTCTTC.

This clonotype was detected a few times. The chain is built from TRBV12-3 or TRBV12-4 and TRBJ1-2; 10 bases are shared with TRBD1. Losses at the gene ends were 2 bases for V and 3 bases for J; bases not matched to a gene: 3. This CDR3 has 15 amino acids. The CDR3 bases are TGTGCCAGCAGTTTATGGGACAGGGGCGACTATGGCTACACCTTC. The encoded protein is CASSLWDRGDYGYTF.

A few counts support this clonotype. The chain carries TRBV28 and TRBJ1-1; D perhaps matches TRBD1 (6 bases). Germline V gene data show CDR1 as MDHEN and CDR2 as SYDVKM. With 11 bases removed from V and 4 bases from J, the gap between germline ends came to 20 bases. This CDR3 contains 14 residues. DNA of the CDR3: TGTGCCTCTCGACCTTGGGGGCAGGGCACTGAAGCTTTCTTT. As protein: CASRPWGQGTEAFF.

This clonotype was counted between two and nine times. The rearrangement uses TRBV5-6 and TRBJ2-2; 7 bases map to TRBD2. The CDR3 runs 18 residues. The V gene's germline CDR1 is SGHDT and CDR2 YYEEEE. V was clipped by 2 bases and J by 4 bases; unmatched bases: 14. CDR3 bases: TGTGCCAGCAGCTTATGGACTAGAGGTTATCGGGGCACCGGGGAGCTGTTTTTT. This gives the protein CASSLWTRGYRGTGELFF.

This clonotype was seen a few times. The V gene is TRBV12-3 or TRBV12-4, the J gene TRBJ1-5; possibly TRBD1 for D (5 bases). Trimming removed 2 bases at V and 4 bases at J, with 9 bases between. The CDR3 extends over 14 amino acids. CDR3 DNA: TGTGCCAGCAGTTTACAGGGACGGAATCAGCCCCAGCATTTT. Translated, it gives CASSLQGRNQPQHF.

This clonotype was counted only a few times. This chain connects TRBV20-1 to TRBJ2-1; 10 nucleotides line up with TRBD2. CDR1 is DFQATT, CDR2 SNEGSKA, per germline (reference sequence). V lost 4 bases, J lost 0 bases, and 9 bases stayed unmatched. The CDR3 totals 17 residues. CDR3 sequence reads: CSATLAGRRGSYNEQFF. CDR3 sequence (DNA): TGCAGTGCTACACTAGCGGGAAGGAGGGGCTCCTACAATGAGCAGTTCTTC.

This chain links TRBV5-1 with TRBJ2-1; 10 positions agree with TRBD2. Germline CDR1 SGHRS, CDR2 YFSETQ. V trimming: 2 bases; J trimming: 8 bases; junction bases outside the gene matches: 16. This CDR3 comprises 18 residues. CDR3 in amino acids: CASSFLPLSGGAYHEQFF. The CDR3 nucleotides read TGCGCCAGCAGCTTCCTCCCTCTGAGCGGGGGGGCCTATCATGAGCAGTTCTTC.

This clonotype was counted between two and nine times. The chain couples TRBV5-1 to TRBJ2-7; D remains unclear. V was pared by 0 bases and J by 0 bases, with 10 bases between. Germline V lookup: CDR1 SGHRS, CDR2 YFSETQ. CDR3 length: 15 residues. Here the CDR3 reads CASSLDRQNSYEQYF. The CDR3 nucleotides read TGCGCCAGCAGCTTGGATCGGCAGAACTCCTACGAGCAGTACTTC.

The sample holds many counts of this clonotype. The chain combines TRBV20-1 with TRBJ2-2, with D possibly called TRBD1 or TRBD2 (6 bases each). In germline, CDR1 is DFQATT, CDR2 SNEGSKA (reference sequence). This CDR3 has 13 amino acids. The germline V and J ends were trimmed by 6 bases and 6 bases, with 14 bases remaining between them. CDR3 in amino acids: CSAPQGLSGELFF. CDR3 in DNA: TGCAGTGCCCCACAGGGACTTTCCGGGGAGCTGTTTTTT.

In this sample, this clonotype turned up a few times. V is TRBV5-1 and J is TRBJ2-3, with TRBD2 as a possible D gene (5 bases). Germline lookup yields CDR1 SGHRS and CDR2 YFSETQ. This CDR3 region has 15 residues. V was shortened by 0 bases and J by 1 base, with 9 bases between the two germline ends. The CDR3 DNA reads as TGCGCCAGCAGCTTGGCCGGGAAGGGCACAGATACGCAGTATTTT. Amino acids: CASSLAGKGTDTQYF.

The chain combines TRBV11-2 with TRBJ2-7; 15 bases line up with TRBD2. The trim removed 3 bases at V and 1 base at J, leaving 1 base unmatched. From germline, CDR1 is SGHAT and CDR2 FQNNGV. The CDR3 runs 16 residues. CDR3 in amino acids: CASSFGLAGGSYEQYF. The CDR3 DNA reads TGTGCCAGCAGCTTTGGACTAGCGGGAGGGTCCTACGAGCAGTACTTC.

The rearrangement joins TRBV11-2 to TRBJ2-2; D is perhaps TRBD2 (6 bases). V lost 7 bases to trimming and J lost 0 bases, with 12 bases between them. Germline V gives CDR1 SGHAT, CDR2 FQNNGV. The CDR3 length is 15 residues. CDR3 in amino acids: CASTLAAPNTGELFF. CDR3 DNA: TGTGCCAGCACACTAGCCGCTCCGAACACCGGGGAGCTGTTTTTT.

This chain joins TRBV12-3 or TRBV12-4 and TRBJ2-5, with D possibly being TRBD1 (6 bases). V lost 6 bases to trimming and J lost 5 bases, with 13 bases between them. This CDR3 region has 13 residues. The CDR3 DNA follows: TGTGCCAGCAGCCTGGGACACGTGGAGACCCAGTACTTC. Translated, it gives CASSLGHVETQYF.

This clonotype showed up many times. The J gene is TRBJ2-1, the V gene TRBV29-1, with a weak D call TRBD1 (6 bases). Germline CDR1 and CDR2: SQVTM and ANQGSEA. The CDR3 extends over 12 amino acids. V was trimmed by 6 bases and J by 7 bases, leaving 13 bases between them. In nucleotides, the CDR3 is TGCAGCGTGGTTCCTCAGGGGAATGAGCAGTTCTTC. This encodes CSVVPQGNEQFF.

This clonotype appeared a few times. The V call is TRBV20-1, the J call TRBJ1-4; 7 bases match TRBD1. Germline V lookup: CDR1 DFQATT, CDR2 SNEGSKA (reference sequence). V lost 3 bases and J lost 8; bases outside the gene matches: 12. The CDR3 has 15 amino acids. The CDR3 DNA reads TGCAGTGCTAGTCCCCGGACAGGCGGTGGGGAAAAACTGTTTTTT. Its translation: CSASPRTGGGEKLFF.

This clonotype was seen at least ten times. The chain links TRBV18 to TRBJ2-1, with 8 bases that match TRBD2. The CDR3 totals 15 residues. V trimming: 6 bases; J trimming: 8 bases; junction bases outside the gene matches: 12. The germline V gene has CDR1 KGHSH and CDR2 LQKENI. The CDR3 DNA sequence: TGTGCCAGCTCGAGGTACAGCGGGAGTCGGGATGAGCAGTTCTTC. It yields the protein CASSRYSGSRDEQFF.

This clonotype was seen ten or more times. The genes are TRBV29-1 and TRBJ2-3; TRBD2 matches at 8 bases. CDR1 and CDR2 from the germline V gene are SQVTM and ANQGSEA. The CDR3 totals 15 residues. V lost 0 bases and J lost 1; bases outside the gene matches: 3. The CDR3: CSVEDTGGRTDTQYF. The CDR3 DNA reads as TGCAGCGTTGAAGACACGGGGGGGCGCACAGATACGCAGTATTTT.

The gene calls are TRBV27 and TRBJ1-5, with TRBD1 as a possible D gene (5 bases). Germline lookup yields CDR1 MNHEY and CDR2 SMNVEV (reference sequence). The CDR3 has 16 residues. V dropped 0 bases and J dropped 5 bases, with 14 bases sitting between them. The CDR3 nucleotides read TGTGCCAGCAGTTTATCTGCAGGGCGAGACCATCAGCCCCAGCATTTT. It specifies CASSLSAGRDHQPQHF.